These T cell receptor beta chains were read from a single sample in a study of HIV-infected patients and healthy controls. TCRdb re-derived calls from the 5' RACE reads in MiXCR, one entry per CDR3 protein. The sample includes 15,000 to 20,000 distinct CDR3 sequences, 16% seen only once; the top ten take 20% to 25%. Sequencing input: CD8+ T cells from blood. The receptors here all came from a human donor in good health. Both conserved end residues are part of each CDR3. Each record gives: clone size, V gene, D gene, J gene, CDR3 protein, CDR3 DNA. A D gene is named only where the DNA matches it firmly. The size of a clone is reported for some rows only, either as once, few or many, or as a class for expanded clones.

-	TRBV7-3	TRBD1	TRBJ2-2	CASSPVQGARVTGELFF	TGTGCCAGCAGCCCAGTACAGGGGGCGCGGGTCACCGGGGAGCTGTTTTTT
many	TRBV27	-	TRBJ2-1	CASTGESREQFF	TGTGCCAGCACCGGGGAGTCCAGAGAGCAGTTCTTC
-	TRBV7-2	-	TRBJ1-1	CASSLSPPLDTEAFF	TGTGCCAGCAGTCTCTCCCCCCCCCTGGACACTGAAGCTTTCTTT
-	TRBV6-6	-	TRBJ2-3	CASSYFQSDTQYF	TGTGCCAGCAGTTACTTTCAATCAGATACGCAGTATTTT
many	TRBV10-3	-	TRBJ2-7	CAISDALEAPYEQYF	TGTGCCATCAGTGATGCTCTGGAGGCCCCCTACGAGCAGTACTTC
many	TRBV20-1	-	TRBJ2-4	CSAVPEGKENIQYF	TGCAGTGCTGTCCCTGAGGGGAAGGAAAACATTCAGTACTTC
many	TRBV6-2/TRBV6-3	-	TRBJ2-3	CASSYSRQPAVISTDTQYF	TGTGCCAGCAGTTACTCGAGGCAACCAGCGGTTATTAGCACAGATACGCAGTATTTT
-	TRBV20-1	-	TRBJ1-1	CSARDPGRDEAFF	TGCAGTGCTAGAGATCCGGGGAGGGATGAAGCTTTCTTT
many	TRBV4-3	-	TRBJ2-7	CASSQHHTAYEQYF	TGCGCCAGCAGCCAACACCACACGGCCTACGAGCAGTACTTC
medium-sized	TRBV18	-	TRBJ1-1	CASSKGGVSTEAFF	TGTGCCAGCTCAAAGGGGGGTGTTAGCACTGAAGCTTTCTTT
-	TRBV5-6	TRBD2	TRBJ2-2	CASSLDPSGGGGEELFF	TGTGCCAGCAGCTTGGATCCCTCTGGCGGGGGTGGCGAGGAGCTGTTTTTT
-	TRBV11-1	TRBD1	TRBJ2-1	CASSLGQGASNEQFF	TGTGCCAGCAGCTTAGGGCAGGGGGCGTCCAATGAGCAGTTCTTC
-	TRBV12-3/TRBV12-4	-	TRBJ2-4	CASTPDLQAKNIQYF	TGTGCCAGCACCCCGGACCTTCAAGCCAAAAACATTCAGTACTTC
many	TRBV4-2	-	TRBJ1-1	CASSQEWGNTEAFF	TGTGCCAGCAGCCAAGAGTGGGGAAACACTGAAGCTTTCTTT
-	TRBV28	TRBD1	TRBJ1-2	CASSLWGTVRRYTF	TGTGCCAGCAGTTTATGGGGGACAGTGAGGCGCTACACCTTC
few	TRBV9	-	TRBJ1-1	CASTKEGRQNTEAFF	TGTGCCAGCACTAAAGAGGGACGGCAGAACACTGAAGCTTTCTTT
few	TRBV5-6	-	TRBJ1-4	CASSSIDEGSLFF	TGTGCCAGCAGTTCAATTGACGAGGGATCACTGTTTTTT
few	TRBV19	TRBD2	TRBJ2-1	CASRPRGTYNEQFF	TGTGCCTCCCGGCCGCGGGGGACTTACAATGAGCAGTTCTTC
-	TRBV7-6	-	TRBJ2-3	CASSPSHSGEVADTQYF	TGTGCCAGCAGCCCCAGCCACTCAGGGGAGGTCGCAGATACGCAGTATTTT
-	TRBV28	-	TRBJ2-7	CASSALAGSGPSYEQYF	TGTGCCAGCAGTGCCCTCGCGGGGAGCGGCCCCTCCTACGAGCAGTACTTC
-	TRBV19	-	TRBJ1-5	CASSIGGMYGQPQHF	TGTGCCAGTAGTATAGGTGGAATGTACGGGCAGCCCCAGCATTTT
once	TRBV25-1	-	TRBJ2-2	CASSEYSPGYSGELFF	TGTGCCAGCAGTGAATATTCCCCGGGTTATTCCGGGGAGCTGTTTTTT
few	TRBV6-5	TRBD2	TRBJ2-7	CASSYSTGGRVYEQYF	TGTGCCAGCAGTTACTCGACTGGCGGGAGGGTATACGAGCAGTACTTC
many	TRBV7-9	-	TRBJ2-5	CASSPLERARTQYF	TGTGCCAGCAGCCCCCTTGAAAGAGCCAGGACCCAGTACTTC
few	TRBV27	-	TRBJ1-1	CASSLSVWAEAFF	TGTGCCAGCAGTTTATCAGTTTGGGCTGAAGCTTTCTTT
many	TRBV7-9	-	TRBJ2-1	CASSLALGRYNEQFF	TGTGCCAGCAGCTTAGCCCTGGGAAGGTACAATGAGCAGTTCTTC
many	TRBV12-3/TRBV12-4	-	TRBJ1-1	CASSRDGGGTEAFF	TGTGCCAGCAGTCGAGATGGGGGGGGAACTGAAGCTTTCTTT
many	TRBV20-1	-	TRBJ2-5	CSARDHQGETQYF	TGCAGTGCTAGAGATCACCAGGGGGAGACCCAGTACTTC
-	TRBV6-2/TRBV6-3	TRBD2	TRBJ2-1	CASSYSALAGETYNEQFF	TGTGCCAGCAGTTACTCGGCCCTAGCGGGGGAGACCTACAATGAGCAGTTCTTC
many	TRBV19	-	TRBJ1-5	CASSRKRERDQPQHF	TGTGCCAGTTCCCGGAAAAGAGAGAGGGATCAGCCCCAGCATTTT
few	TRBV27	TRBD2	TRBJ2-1	CASGLAGGVYNEQFF	TGTGCCAGCGGTCTAGCGGGGGGGGTCTACAATGAGCAGTTCTTC
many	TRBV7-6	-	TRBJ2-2	CASSSVTGFGGELFF	TGTGCCAGCAGCTCCGTTACAGGTTTTGGCGGGGAGCTGTTTTTT
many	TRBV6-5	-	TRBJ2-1	CASSFGQYNEQFF	TGTGCCAGCAGTTTTGGTCAGTACAATGAGCAGTTCTTC
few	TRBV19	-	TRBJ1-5	CASSTATVSNQPQHF	TGTGCCAGTAGTACCGCGACAGTTAGCAATCAGCCCCAGCATTTT
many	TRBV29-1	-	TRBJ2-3	CSVEGHRPSTDTQYF	TGCAGCGTTGAAGGACACAGACCTTCCACAGATACGCAGTATTTT
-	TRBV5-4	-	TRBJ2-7	CASSPGPQGPHEQYF	TGTGCCAGCAGCCCAGGACCGCAAGGGCCTCACGAGCAGTACTTC
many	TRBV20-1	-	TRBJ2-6	CSARPGPGSGANVLTF	TGCAGTGCTAGACCGGGACCCGGCTCTGGGGCCAACGTCCTGACTTTC
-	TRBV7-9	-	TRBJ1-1	CASSLGVTEAFF	TGTGCCAGCAGCTTAGGAGTTACTGAAGCTTTCTTT